The next 27 T cell receptor beta chains were all read from a single sample in a study of cytomegalovirus exposure and HLA in healthy donors. The PCR ran on 60 Vbeta and 13 Jbeta primers. Clones were sequenced by immunoSEQ multiplex PCR, and TCRdb holds only the in-frame ones, with some missing. The sample has 150,000 or so clones, 84% seen once. Sequences were obtained from PBMCs. These receptors were taken from a boy between 2 and 10 years old in good health and CMV-seronegative.

The rearrangement uses TRBV28 and TRBJ1-3; tentative D call: TRBD1 (6 bases). The CDR3 has 16 residues. Trimming cost V 3 bases and J 0 bases, with 12 bases left between them. In germline, CDR1 is MDHEN, CDR2 SYDVKM. CDR3 residues: CASSLGGGPSGNTIYF. The CDR3 DNA is TGTGCCAGCAGTTTGGGTGGGGGCCCCTCTGGAAACACCATATATTTT.

V gene TRBV19 combines with J gene TRBJ2-7; a weak D match, TRBD2 (6 bases). The CDR3 length is 18 residues. Deletions cut 1 base from V and 0 bases from J, with 19 bases between. Germline V CDR1 and CDR2: LNHDA, SQIVND (reference sequence). CDR3 amino acids: CASSIALYLAPYSYEQYF. CDR3 sequence (DNA): TGTGCCAGTAGTATAGCCCTATACCTAGCGCCTTACTCCTACGAGCAGTACTTC.

The J gene is TRBJ2-7, the V gene TRBV6-4; TRBD1 matches at 9 bases. Germline loops: CDR1 MRHNA, CDR2 SNTAGT. With V trimmed by 7 bases and J by 1 base, 5 bases remained unmatched. CDR3 length: 14 residues. The CDR3 bases are TGTGCCAGCAATAGGACAGGGGTTTCCTACGAGCAGTACTTC. Translation gives CASNRTGVSYEQYF.

This chain links TRBV7-8 with TRBJ2-7, with TRBD2 matching 7 bases. V was pared by 5 bases and J by 0 bases, with 10 bases of the junction left unmatched. The V gene's germline CDR1 is SGHVS and CDR2 FQNEAQ. The CDR3 covers 16 residues. The CDR3, as DNA: TGTGCCAGCAGCATAAATAGCGGGTCCCCCTCCTACGAGCAGTACTTC. Protein sequence: CASSINSGSPSYEQYF.

A few counts support this clone. The chain uses TRBV5-6 and TRBJ1-5; D is perhaps TRBD1 (6 bases). V was clipped by 1 base and J by 1 base, with 9 bases between them. The CDR3 loop spans 15 amino acids. Germline V gene sequence: CDR1 SGHDT, CDR2 YYEEEE. For the CDR3, the DNA is TGTGCCAGCAGCTTGCGGCAGGGGAGCAATCAGCCCCAGCATTTT. It specifies CASSLRQGSNQPQHF.

The rearrangement joins TRBV2 to TRBJ1-2, with 10 bases that match TRBD1. This CDR3 has 16 amino acids. Germline CDR1 SNHLY, CDR2 FYNNEI. Trimming cost V 5 bases and J 0 bases; bases outside gene matches: 6. Here the CDR3 reads CASSQTGGLANYGYTF. In DNA form, the CDR3 reads TGTGCCAGCAGTCAGACAGGGGGCCTAGCTAACTATGGCTACACCTTC.

The V gene is TRBV7-9, the J gene TRBJ2-7; D is perhaps TRBD1 (6 bases). The CDR3 spans 13 residues. V was shortened by 5 bases and J by 7 bases, with 15 bases between the two germline ends. From germline, CDR1 is SEHNR and CDR2 FQNEAQ (reference sequence). The CDR3 region is CASSPGIGGEQYF. The CDR3 nucleotides read TGTGCCAGCAGCCCAGGTATAGGGGGTGAGCAGTACTTC.

The chain is built from TRBV11-1 and TRBJ2-5; D not certain. The DNA end is a closer match to TRBJ2-7, so the J assignment may be wrong. The CDR3 has 15 residues. Looked up from germline, CDR1 is SGHAT and CDR2 is FQDESV (reference sequence). As DNA, the CDR3 is TGTGCCAGCAGCTTAGCGCGTCCTAGTAGGTACGAGCAGTACTTC. It is translated as CASSLARPSRYEQYF.

The chain couples TRBV4-1 to TRBJ2-7, with TRBD1 matching over 7 bases. The length of the CDR3 is 15 residues. CDR1 is MGHRA and CDR2 is YSYEKL in the germline V gene. J gave up 2 bases and V 5 bases, and 9 bases lay outside the gene matches. Here the CDR3 reads CASSTTQGPAYEQYF. In DNA, the CDR3 is TGCGCCAGCAGCACCACACAGGGGCCAGCCTACGAGCAGTACTTC.

The chain uses TRBV30 and TRBJ2-7, with 10 bases lining up with TRBD1. There are 13 residues in the CDR3. Germline trimming cut 4 bases from V and 5 bases from J; bases unmatched to any gene: 5. Germline V CDR1 and CDR2: GTSNPN, SVGIG (reference sequence). The DNA for the CDR3 is TGTGCCTGGAACAGGGACAGGGGAGACGAGCAGTACTTC. Translation: CAWNRDRGDEQYF.

The V gene is TRBV5-1, the J gene TRBJ2-5; 8 positions match TRBD1. The length of the CDR3 is 17 residues. The V gene end was trimmed by 2 bases and the J gene end by 5 bases; junction bases not matched to a gene: 14. The germline V gene has CDR1 SGHRS and CDR2 YFSETQ. This chain's CDR3 is CASSLLRQGPDGETQYF. CDR3 in DNA: TGCGCCAGCAGCTTATTAAGACAGGGGCCCGACGGGGAGACCCAGTACTTC.

CDR3 region: CSVTGTLNYGYTF. The CDR3 DNA sequence: TGCAGCGTGACAGGGACGCTTAACTATGGCTACACCTTC. The chain is built from TRBV29-1 and TRBJ1-2; 7 positions agree with TRBD1. CDR3 length equals 13 residues. CDR1 SQVTM and CDR2 ANQGSEA come from the germline V gene. V dropped 6 bases and J dropped 1; count of bases not matched to a gene: 5.

The chain joins TRBV2 to TRBJ2-1, with 7 bases lining up with TRBD2. Trimming cost V 7 bases and J 6 bases; bases outside gene matches: 12. Germline CDR1 and CDR2: SNHLY and FYNNEI. The CDR3 contains 15 residues. CDR3 bases: TGTGCCAGCACCCTGGATGGCGGGAGCGTCAATGAGCAGTTCTTC. Protein product: CASTLDGGSVNEQFF.

The rearrangement uses TRBV4-1 and TRBJ2-4; 10 bases are a match to TRBD2. CDR1 MGHRA and CDR2 YSYEKL come from the germline V gene. The trim removed 3 bases at V and 7 bases at J, leaving 12 bases unmatched. The CDR3 runs to 17 residues. CDR3 residues: CASSHSPRAGGPNIQYF. The CDR3, as DNA: TGCGCCAGCAGCCATTCACCGCGAGCGGGAGGGCCGAACATTCAGTACTTC.

This clone has more than one count but fewer than ten. V and J are TRBV6-1 and TRBJ1-1, with D tentatively TRBD1 (5 bases). V lost 9 bases, J lost 10 bases, and 21 bases lay in between. This CDR3 is 13 amino acids long. Looked up from germline, CDR1 is MNHNS and CDR2 is SASEGT. In DNA form, the CDR3 reads TGTGCCAGTCGAGACGTAGGGGTTTTAAGAGCTTTCTTT. Translating gives CASRDVGVLRAFF.

V and J are TRBV5-1 and TRBJ1-1; D may be TRBD1 (6 bases). Trimming pared 6 bases from V and 1 base from J, leaving 10 bases between. The germline CDR1 and CDR2 sequences are SGHRS and YFSETQ. The CDR3 extends over 13 amino acids. In DNA, the CDR3 is TGCGCCAGCACTAACAGGGAGAACACTGAAGCTTTCTTT. Translating it yields CASTNRENTEAFF.

The V call is TRBV6-6, the J call TRBJ2-5, with D perhaps matching TRBD2 (5 bases). Per the germline V gene, CDR1 is MNHNY and CDR2 is SVGAGI (reference sequence). Trimming removed 2 bases at V and 4 bases at J, with 5 bases between. This CDR3 spans 12 amino acids. The CDR3 spells CASSYGRETQYF. For the CDR3, the DNA is TGTGCCAGCAGTTACGGGAGAGAGACCCAGTACTTC.

The chain combines TRBV7-7 with TRBJ2-5, with 14 bases aligning to TRBD2. Looked up from germline, CDR1 is SSHAT and CDR2 is FNYEAQ (reference sequence). The CDR3 is 16 residues long. Trimming at V came to 5 bases and at J to 1 base, leaving 3 bases not matched to a gene. The CDR3 loop reads CASSEGLAGGQETQYF. In DNA form, the CDR3 reads TGTGCCAGCAGCGAAGGACTAGCGGGAGGCCAAGAGACCCAGTACTTC.

This chain connects TRBV2 to TRBJ2-1; TRBD2 matches 12 bases. V lost 7 bases, J lost 4 bases, and 5 bases stayed unmatched. Per the germline V gene, CDR1 is SNHLY and CDR2 is FYNNEI. The CDR3 extends over 15 amino acids. This CDR3 reads CASILLAGGYNEQFF. CDR3 DNA sequence: TGTGCCAGCATCTTACTAGCGGGAGGTTACAATGAGCAGTTCTTC.

V is TRBV19 and J is TRBJ1-1; no reliable D call. The CDR3 extends over 14 amino acids. The germline V gene has CDR1 LNHDA and CDR2 SQIVND (reference sequence). V lost 4 bases and J 0 bases, leaving 9 bases between the germline ends. In nucleotides, the CDR3 is TGTGCCAGTAGTACTTTAGACTTGAACACTGAAGCTTTCTTT. Its protein product is CASSTLDLNTEAFF.

The gene calls are TRBV5-4 and TRBJ2-6; a weak D match, TRBD1 (6 bases). Germline V gene lookup returns CDR1 SGHNT and CDR2 YYREEE (reference sequence). This CDR3 comprises 16 residues. V was cut by 0 bases and J by 2 bases, with 9 bases left in between. In DNA, the CDR3 is TGTGCCAGCAGCTTGGCCAGGGGAACTGGGGCCAACGTCCTGACTTTC. Its protein product is CASSLARGTGANVLTF.

The chain has TRBV5-1 and TRBJ1-1; tentative D call: TRBD1 (5 bases). Germline V CDR1 and CDR2: SGHRS, YFSETQ. CDR3 length: 15 residues. V lost 4 bases and J 1 base, leaving 14 bases between the germline ends. CDR3 region: CASSRSLQGNTEAFF. The CDR3 nucleotides read TGCGCCAGCAGCCGCAGTCTCCAGGGGAACACTGAAGCTTTCTTT. Full variable domain (missing parts from reference TRBV5-1 and TRBJ1-1): KAGVTQTPRYLIKTRGQQVTLSCSPISGHRSVSWYQQTPGQGLQFLFEYFSETQRNKGNFPGRFSGRQFSNSRSEMNVSTLELGDSALYLCASSRSLQGNTEAFFGQGTRLTVV.

The chain combines TRBV10-2 with TRBJ2-7, with TRBD1 identical over 7 bases. Per germline, CDR1 WSHSY and CDR2 SAAADI. Losses at the gene ends were 6 bases for V and 2 bases for J; bases not matched to a gene: 7. This CDR3 has 14 residues. CDR3 sequence reads: CASRGQIVTYEQYF. The DNA for the CDR3 is TGCGCCAGCAGGGGACAGATAGTCACCTACGAGCAGTACTTC.

This rearrangement joins TRBV27 to TRBJ2-7, with D perhaps assigned TRBD1 or TRBD2 (7 bases each). Trimming pared 10 bases from V and 3 bases from J, leaving 19 bases between. CDR3 size: 14 residues. Looked up from germline, CDR1 is MNHEY and CDR2 is SMNVEV (reference sequence). This CDR3 reads CATRGEGPFYEQYF. CDR3 DNA: TGTGCCACCAGGGGGGAGGGACCTTTCTACGAGCAGTACTTC.

CDR3 loop: CAISEGGAQPQHF. The CDR3, as DNA: TGTGCCATCAGTGAAGGGGGGGCGCAGCCCCAGCATTTT. The rearrangement joins TRBV10-3 to TRBJ1-5; tentatively, D is TRBD1 (6 bases). The CDR3 runs 13 residues. Looked up from germline, CDR1 is ENHRY and CDR2 is SYGVKD. V was trimmed by 3 bases and J by 7 bases, leaving 10 bases between them.

This clone was found once. The chain carries TRBV27 and TRBJ1-1; 7 positions agree with TRBD1. This CDR3 contains 13 residues. The ends lost 7 bases at V and 5 bases at J; junction bases unmatched: 7. Germline-derived CDR1 and CDR2 are MNHEY and SMNVEV (reference sequence). CDR3 region: CASTDYRGTEAFF. The CDR3 DNA is TGTGCCAGCACCGATTACAGGGGTACTGAAGCTTTCTTT.

V gene TRBV25-1 combines with J gene TRBJ2-3, with 8 bases lining up with TRBD1. The CDR3 spans 16 residues. Germline CDR1 reads MGHDK; CDR2 reads SYGVNS. Unmatched junction bases numbered 6, after V lost 1 base and J lost 3 bases. CDR3: CASSESGRGRTDTQYF. CDR3 DNA: TGTGCCAGCAGTGAATCGGGCAGGGGGCGAACAGATACGCAGTATTTT.